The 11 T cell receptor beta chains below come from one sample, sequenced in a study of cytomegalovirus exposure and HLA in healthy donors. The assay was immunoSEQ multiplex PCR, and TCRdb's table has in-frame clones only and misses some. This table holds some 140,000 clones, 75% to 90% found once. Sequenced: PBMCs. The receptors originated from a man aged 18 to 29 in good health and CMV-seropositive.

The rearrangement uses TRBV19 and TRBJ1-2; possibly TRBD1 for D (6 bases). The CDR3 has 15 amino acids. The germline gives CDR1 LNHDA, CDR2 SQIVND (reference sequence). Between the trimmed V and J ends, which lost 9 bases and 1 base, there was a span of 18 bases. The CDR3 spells CASPVQGLYNYGYTF. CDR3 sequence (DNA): TGTGCCAGCCCCGTCCAGGGGCTCTATAACTATGGCTACACCTTC.

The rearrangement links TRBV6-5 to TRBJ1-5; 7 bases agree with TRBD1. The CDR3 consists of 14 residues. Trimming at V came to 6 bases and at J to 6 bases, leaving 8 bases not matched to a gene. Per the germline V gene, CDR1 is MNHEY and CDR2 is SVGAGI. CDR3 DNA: TGTGCCAGCAGCCACGACAGGGATGCTCAGCCCCAGCATTTT. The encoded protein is CASSHDRDAQPQHF.

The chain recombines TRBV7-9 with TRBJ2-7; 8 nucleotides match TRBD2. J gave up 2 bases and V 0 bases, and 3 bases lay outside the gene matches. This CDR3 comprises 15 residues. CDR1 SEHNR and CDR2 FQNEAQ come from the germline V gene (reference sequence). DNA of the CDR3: TGTGCCAGCAGCTTAGCCGGGGGGGTGGCCTACGAGCAGTACTTC. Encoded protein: CASSLAGGVAYEQYF.

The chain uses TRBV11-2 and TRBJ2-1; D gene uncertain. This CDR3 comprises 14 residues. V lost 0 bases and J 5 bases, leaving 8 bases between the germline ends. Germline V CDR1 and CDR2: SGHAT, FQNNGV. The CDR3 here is CASSLEFLDNEQFF. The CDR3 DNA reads TGTGCCAGCAGCTTAGAGTTCCTAGACAATGAGCAGTTCTTC.

The CDR3 nucleotides are TGTGCCAGCAGCCCCCCCAGACAGGGTTTTACTGAAGCTTTCTTT. Its protein is CASSPPRQGFTEAFF. The chain has TRBV9 and TRBJ1-1, with 7 bases identical to TRBD1. This CDR3 has 15 amino acids. Trimming at V came to 4 bases and at J to 5 bases, leaving 11 bases not matched to a gene. Germline V gene data show CDR1 as SGDLS and CDR2 as YYNGEE.

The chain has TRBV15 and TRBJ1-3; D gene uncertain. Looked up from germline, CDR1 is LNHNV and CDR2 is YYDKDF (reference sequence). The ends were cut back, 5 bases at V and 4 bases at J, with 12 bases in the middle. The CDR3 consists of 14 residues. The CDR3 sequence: CATSRNSQGNTIYF. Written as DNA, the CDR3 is TGTGCCACCAGCCGGAACAGTCAGGGAAACACCATATATTTT. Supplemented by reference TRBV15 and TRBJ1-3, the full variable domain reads DAMVIQNPRYQVTQFGKPVTLSCSQTLNHNVMYWYQQKSSQAPKLLFHYYDKDFNNEADTPDNFQSRRPNTSFCFLDIRSPGLGDTAMYLCATSRNSQGNTIYFGEGSWLTVV.

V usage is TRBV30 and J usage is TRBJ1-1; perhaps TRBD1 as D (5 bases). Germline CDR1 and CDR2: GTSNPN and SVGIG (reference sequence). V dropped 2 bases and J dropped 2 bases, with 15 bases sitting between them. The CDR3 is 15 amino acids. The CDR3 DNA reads TGTGCCTGGAGTTCAGTTACAGGATTTAACACTGAAGCTTTCTTT. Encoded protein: CAWSSVTGFNTEAFF.

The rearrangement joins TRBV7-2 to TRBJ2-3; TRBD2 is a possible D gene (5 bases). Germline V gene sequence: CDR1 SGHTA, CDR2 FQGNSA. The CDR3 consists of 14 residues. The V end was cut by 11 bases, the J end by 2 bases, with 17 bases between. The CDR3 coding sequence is TGTGCCGGCTCTCCTGGACTCTACACAGATACGCAGTATTTT. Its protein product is CAGSPGLYTDTQYF. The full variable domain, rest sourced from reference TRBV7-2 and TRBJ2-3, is GAGVSQSPSNKVTEKGKDVELRCDPISGHTALYWYRQSLGQGLEFLIYFQGNSAPDKSGLPSDRFSAERTGGSVSTLTIQRTQQEDSAVYLCAGSPGLYTDTQYFGPGTRLTVL.

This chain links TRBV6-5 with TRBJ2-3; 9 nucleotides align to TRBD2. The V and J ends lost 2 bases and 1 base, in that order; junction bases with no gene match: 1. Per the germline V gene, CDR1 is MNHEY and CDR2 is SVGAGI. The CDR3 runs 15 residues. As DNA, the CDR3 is TGTGCCAGCAGTTACGAGCGGGGGGGCACAGATACGCAGTATTTT. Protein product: CASSYERGGTDTQYF.

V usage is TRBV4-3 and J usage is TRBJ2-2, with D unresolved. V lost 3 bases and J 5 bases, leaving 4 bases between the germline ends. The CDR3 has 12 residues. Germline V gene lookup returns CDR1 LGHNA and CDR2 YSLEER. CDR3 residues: CASSQRTGELFF. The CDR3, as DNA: TGCGCCAGCAGCCAGCGGACCGGGGAGCTGTTTTTT.

The CDR3 region has the DNA TGTGCCATCAGTGATCCGGTGGCAGGGGAGACCCAGTACTTC. This codes for CAISDPVAGETQYF. The V call is TRBV10-3, the J call TRBJ2-5, with a weak D call TRBD1 (5 bases). The V end lost 3 bases, the J end lost 5 bases, and 13 bases lay between the germline ends. CDR3 length: 14 amino acids. CDR1 ENHRY and CDR2 SYGVKD come from the germline V gene.